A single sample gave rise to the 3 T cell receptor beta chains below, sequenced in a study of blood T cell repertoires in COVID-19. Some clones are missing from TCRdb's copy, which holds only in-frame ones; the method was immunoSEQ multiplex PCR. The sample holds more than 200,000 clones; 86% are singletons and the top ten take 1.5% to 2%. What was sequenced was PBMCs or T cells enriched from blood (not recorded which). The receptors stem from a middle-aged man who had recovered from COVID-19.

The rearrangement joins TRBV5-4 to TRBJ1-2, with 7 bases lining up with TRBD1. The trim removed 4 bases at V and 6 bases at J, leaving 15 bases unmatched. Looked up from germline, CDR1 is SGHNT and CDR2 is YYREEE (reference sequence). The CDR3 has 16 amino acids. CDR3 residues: CASSLYLQGLGDGYTF. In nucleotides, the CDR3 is TGTGCCAGCAGCCTATATCTACAGGGGTTGGGGGATGGCTACACCTTC.

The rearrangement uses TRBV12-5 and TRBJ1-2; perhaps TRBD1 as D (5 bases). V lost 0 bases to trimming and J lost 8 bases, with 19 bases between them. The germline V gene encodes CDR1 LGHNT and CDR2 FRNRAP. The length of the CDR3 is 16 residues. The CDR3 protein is CASGLVAGGWVEGYTF. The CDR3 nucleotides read TGTGCTAGTGGTTTGGTTGCGGGGGGATGGGTTGAAGGCTACACCTTC. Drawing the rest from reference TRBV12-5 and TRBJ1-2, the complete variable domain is DARVTQTPRHKVTEMGQEVTMRCQPILGHNTVFWYRQTMMQGLELLAYFRNRAPLDDSGMPKDRFSAEMPDATLATLKIQPSEPRDSAVYFCASGLVAGGWVEGYTFGSGTRLTVV.

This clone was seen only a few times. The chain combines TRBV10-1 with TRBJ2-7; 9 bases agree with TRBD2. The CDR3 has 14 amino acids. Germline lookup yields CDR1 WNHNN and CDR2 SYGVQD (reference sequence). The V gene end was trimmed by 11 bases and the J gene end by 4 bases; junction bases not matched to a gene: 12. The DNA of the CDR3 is TGCGCCTCGTACAAGGCTAGCGGGACGTACGAGCAGTACTTC. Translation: CASYKASGTYEQYF.